This T cell receptor beta chain was sequenced for a study of blood T cell repertoires in COVID-19. Points on this clone: Because it lacks the conserved phenylalanine or tryptophan at the end, this CDR3 is likely a read error. The DNA is left out, because the CDR3 cannot be placed on it with certainty; the CDR3 is given as TCRdb lists it.

Sequenced by immunoSEQ multiplex PCR; TCRdb stores in-frame clones only, minus some. The data show roughly 100,000 clones, approximately 82% seen once. Germline loops: CDR1 DFQATT, CDR2 SNEGSKA (reference sequence). Termini included, the CDR3 measures 10 amino acids. Input material: peripheral blood. The sequence was collected from a woman older than 75 with acute or convalescent COVID-19. This chain links TRBV20-1 with TRBJ1-3; the table's D call TRBD1 went unverified against the DNA. CDR3 amino acids: CSAREPGHSA.